The source of this T cell receptor beta chain is a study of response to subunit inactivated influenza vaccine. TCRdb re-called the RT-PCR reads through MiXCR, storing one row per CDR3 protein. This sample has about 540,000 distinct CDR3 sequences; approximately 20% occur once, and the top ten carry around 2.8%. The V segment lost 3 bases and the J segment 6 bases; nucleotides outside the gene matches: 8. This CDR3 spans 15 amino acids. Germline-derived CDR1 and CDR2 are SGHTA and FQGNSA. This clonotype has more than one count but fewer than ten. These sequences were also reported in another study, on T cells expressing NK-cell markers. From that second work: The cDNA for TCR beta came from 5'RACE template switching with UMIs. Of the CD8+ T cell pool in several donors, roughly 1.0-7.5% was accounted for by dominant NKG2C+ clonotypes.

V gene TRBV7-2 combines with J gene TRBJ1-5; 7 nucleotides line up with TRBD1. This material consisted of CD4+ T cells sorted from PBMCs, taken about 12 days after vaccination. This receptor was taken from a man aged 45-65 years who received an inactivated influenza vaccine. The CDR3 bases are TGTGCCAGCAGCTTCTCGTTACAGGGGAGTCAGCCCCAGCATTTT. As protein: CASSFSLQGSQPQHF.